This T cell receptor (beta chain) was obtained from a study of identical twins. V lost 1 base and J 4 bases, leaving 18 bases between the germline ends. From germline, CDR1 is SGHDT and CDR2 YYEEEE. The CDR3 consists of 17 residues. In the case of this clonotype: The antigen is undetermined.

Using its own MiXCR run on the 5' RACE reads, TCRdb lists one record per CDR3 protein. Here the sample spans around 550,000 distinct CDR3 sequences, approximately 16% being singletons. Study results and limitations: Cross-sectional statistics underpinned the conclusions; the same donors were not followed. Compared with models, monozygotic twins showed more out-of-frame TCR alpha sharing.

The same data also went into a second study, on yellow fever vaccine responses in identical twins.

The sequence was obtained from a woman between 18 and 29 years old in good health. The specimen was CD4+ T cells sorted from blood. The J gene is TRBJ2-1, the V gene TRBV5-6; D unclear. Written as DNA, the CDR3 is TGTGCCAGCAGCTTGTTCAGGAACCTCGATATTTACAATGAGCAGTTCTTC. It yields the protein CASSLFRNLDIYNEQFF.